Included here is one T cell receptor (beta chain) sequence, with context. As yet, its antigen is unknown. The entry originates in a study of cytomegalovirus exposure and HLA in healthy donors. Overall study results and limits: As a later analysis showed, a missense DCLRE1C variant was linked to trimming of TCR beta V- and J-genes.

The PCR ran on 60 Vbeta and 13 Jbeta primers. Repertoires were generated with immunoSEQ multiplex PCR, while TCRdb's copy carries only in-frame clones and drops some. The sample holds about 150,000 clones, 70% to 90% seen once. The length of the CDR3 is 15 residues. Germline CDR1 reads KGHSH; CDR2 reads LQKENI. V was clipped by 4 bases and J by 6 bases; unmatched bases: 6. This receptor was obtained from a woman aged 18-30 years in good health and CMV-seronegative. J is TRBJ2-2 and V is TRBV18; 9 bases are a match to TRBD1. The sample was PBMCs. The CDR3 nucleotides are TGTGCCAGCTCACTGGGACAGGGCAACGCCGGGGAGCTGTTTTTT. This codes for CASSLGQGNAGELFF. The variable domain in full, completed from reference TRBV18 and TRBJ2-2, reads NAGVMQNPRHLVRRRGQEARLRCSPMKGHSHVYWYRQLPEEGLKFMVYLQKENIIDESGMPKERFSAEFPKEGPSILRIQQVVRGDSAAYFCASSLGQGNAGELFFGEGSRLTVL.